This T cell receptor beta chain is drawn from a study of blood T cell repertoires in COVID-19. The table came from immunoSEQ multiplex PCR; TCRdb's copy has only in-frame clones and leaves some out. The table shows around 93,000 clones, with about 81% occurring only once. This CDR3 is built from 15 residues. Looked up from germline, CDR1 is MNHEY and CDR2 is SVGAGI. V gave up 5 bases and J gave up 7 bases; unmatched junction bases: 9. The sequencing sample was made of peripheral blood. This TCR derives from an elderly man with acute or convalescent COVID-19. The genes are TRBV6-5 and TRBJ1-5, with 9 bases that match TRBD1. The CDR3 DNA is TGTGCCAGCAGTACAGGGGGCGCTGGGCAACAGCCCCAGCATTTT. It codes for CASSTGGAGQQPQHF.